This TCR beta chain is drawn from a study of graft-versus-host responses after intestinal transplantation. About the study: All of the recipients had induction that used anti-thymocyte globulin, then tacrolimus and steroids for approximately 3 years. Broader study findings: Marrow from the recipient contained GvH clones, some of which had appeared first in ileum or blood.

The CDR3 runs 19 residues. Germline values: CDR1 MNHEY, CDR2 SMNVEV (reference sequence). Unmatched junction bases numbered 18, after V lost 5 bases and J lost 4 bases. Clones were sequenced by immunoSEQ multiplex PCR, and TCRdb holds only the in-frame ones, with some missing. The data contain tens of thousands of clones, roughly 92% of them singletons. Details on this clone: What it recognizes is unknown.

The chain is built from TRBV27 and TRBJ2-1; the match to TRBD2 covers 9 bases. The sequence was collected from a human patient who received an intestinal transplant, so some T cells may come from the graft donor. This sample comprised bone marrow, obtained around 730 days after intestinal transplantation. In nucleotides, the CDR3 is TGTGCCAGCAGTCCCCGGGTAGCGGGAGAATCGGTACGTTACAATGAGCAGTTCTTC. Its translation: CASSPRVAGESVRYNEQFF.